This T cell receptor beta chain stems from a study of CD8 T cells in ankylosing spondylitis. The V and J ends lost 2 bases and 4 bases respectively, with 11 bases between them. The CDR3 consists of 14 residues. The germline CDR1 and CDR2 sequences are MDHEN and SYDVKM. Quantitative molecular-barcoded 5'-RACE generated the TCR beta libraries. TCRdb reprocessed the 5' RACE reads with MiXCR, giving one entry per CDR3 protein. This sample carries 450,000 to 550,000 distinct CDR3 sequences, less than 6% of them seen once, and the ten largest clones take around 3.4%. Turning to this clonotype: Its antigen remains unknown.

Whole-study findings and limits: Prior literature has documented some motif variants in synovial fluid and blood from reactive arthritis. CD8+ cells made up the disease-linked clones, which were relatively rare in peripheral blood. The study looked at matched synovial fluid samples from ankylosing spondylitis patients. Disease-linked clones were reported to be significantly enriched there. A motif of roughly eight highly homologous TCR beta variants was seen as apparently characteristic of ankylosing spondylitis blood.

This TCR derives from a male donor with ankylosing spondylitis. This chain links TRBV28 with TRBJ1-2, with D possibly being TRBD1 (6 bases). Sequencing was performed on blood, either unsorted or a sorted T cell fraction (not recorded which). The CDR3 DNA reads TGTGCCAGCAGTTTAAACAGGGTTTTCTATGGCTACACCTTC. Its translation: CASSLNRVFYGYTF.